These 22 T cell receptor beta chains came from one sample sequenced in a study of shared clonotypes between healthy human individuals. Naivety among CD8 cells was defined by CD45RO negativity and positive CCR7 selection, thereby excluding terminally differentiated effector memory CD45RA+ cells. Using immunoSEQ multiplex PCR, the repertoire was profiled, and TCRdb retains in-frame clones only, with some absent. Of around 1.9 million clones listed, roughly 91% were seen once; the top ten hold 1.5% to 2%. Sequencing was carried out using naive CD8+ T cells from PBMCs. The receptors stem from a man younger than 30 in good health. Some clones in this sample may be carry-over from other donors' samples.

The J gene is TRBJ1-5, the V gene TRBV6-1, with a possible D match to TRBD1 (6 bases). The CDR3 runs to 17 residues. V lost 2 bases, J lost 0 bases, and 14 bases lay in between. Germline loops: CDR1 MNHNS, CDR2 SASEGT. The CDR3 DNA reads TGTGCCAGCAGTGAATGGGACACTGGATATAGCAATCAGCCCCAGCATTTT. Translated, it gives CASSEWDTGYSNQPQHF.

This sequence joins TRBV4-3 and TRBJ2-3; the match to TRBD2 covers 7 bases. The junction had 12 bases not matched to a gene; V was cut back by 4 bases and J by 5 bases. The CDR3 runs 16 residues. Germline V CDR1 and CDR2: LGHNA, YSLEER. The CDR3 nucleotides are TGCGCCAGCAGCCCCGGTACGGCGGGACTAAGAGATACGCAGTATTTT. Protein: CASSPGTAGLRDTQYF.

The chain joins TRBV6-4 to TRBJ2-7; 12 bases fit TRBD2. This CDR3 has 14 residues. The V segment lost 8 bases and the J segment 5 bases; nucleotides outside the gene matches: 7. Germline V gene sequence: CDR1 MRHNA, CDR2 SNTAGT. CDR3 sequence reads: CASSRLAGVNEQYF. The CDR3 region has the DNA TGTGCCAGCTCAAGACTAGCGGGAGTAAACGAGCAGTACTTC.

This clone was recorded once. The V gene is TRBV28, the J gene TRBJ2-3; D ambiguous. The V end was cut by 5 bases, the J end by 2 bases, with 20 bases between. Germline lookup yields CDR1 MDHEN and CDR2 SYDVKM. The CDR3 runs 17 residues. The CDR3 DNA follows: TGTGCCAGCAGTGCCCTACTACGAAGTGAGAACACAGATACGCAGTATTTT. It encodes CASSALLRSENTDTQYF.

The chain is built from TRBV6-1 and TRBJ2-5; 8 positions agree with TRBD1. Trimming took 4 bases from V and 5 from J; bases not matched to a gene: 9. In germline, CDR1 is MNHNS, CDR2 SASEGT. The CDR3 has 15 amino acids. The CDR3 reads CASSGQDRAGETQYF. The DNA of the CDR3 is TGTGCCAGCAGTGGGCAGGACAGGGCCGGGGAGACCCAGTACTTC.

CDR3 coding DNA: TGCGCCAGCAGTGAGTCAGGGGCATCGAACACTGAAGCTTTCTTT. Protein product: CASSESGASNTEAFF. The V and J genes are TRBV10-1 and TRBJ1-1; maybe TRBD1 (5 bases). The CDR3 length is 15 residues. The V end was cut by 0 bases, the J end by 1 base, with 9 bases between. The germline V gene has CDR1 WNHNN and CDR2 SYGVQD (reference sequence).

DNA of the CDR3: TGTGCCAGCAGCCAGGGACAGATTCCTATGGATACGCAGTATTTT. It encodes CASSQGQIPMDTQYF. The rearrangement links TRBV27 to TRBJ2-3, with 7 bases that match TRBD1. Germline-derived CDR1 and CDR2 are MNHEY and SMNVEV (reference sequence). The CDR3 covers 15 residues. V shed 6 bases and J 6 bases; nucleotides not matched to a gene: 12.

The rearrangement uses TRBV5-8 and TRBJ2-7; 11 bases align to TRBD2. In germline, CDR1 is SGHTS, CDR2 YDEGEE. The CDR3 length is 15 residues. V lost 1 base to trimming and J lost 3 bases; unmatched junction nucleotides: 3. CDR3 sequence reads: CASSLLAGGIYEQYF. CDR3 nucleotide sequence: TGTGCCAGCAGCTTGCTAGCGGGAGGAATCTACGAGCAGTACTTC.

The CDR3 loop reads CASALGSTEAFF. The DNA for the CDR3 is TGTGCTAGTGCCCTTGGGAGCACTGAAGCTTTCTTT. The chain has TRBV12-5 and TRBJ1-1, with D unclear. V gave up 7 bases and J gave up 4 bases, with 10 bases separating them. The length of the CDR3 is 12 residues. CDR1 and CDR2 from the germline V gene are LGHNT and FRNRAP.

The V call is TRBV11-2, the J call TRBJ1-5, with D tentatively TRBD1 (5 bases). Germline V gene sequence: CDR1 SGHAT, CDR2 FQNNGV. CDR3 size: 14 residues. V lost 2 bases to trimming and J lost 6 bases, with 11 bases between them. The CDR3 sequence is CASSLTSGGQPQHF. The DNA of the CDR3 is TGTGCCAGCAGCTTAACGTCGGGGGGTCAGCCCCAGCATTTT.

The chain carries TRBV27 and TRBJ1-2; D unresolved. CDR1 MNHEY and CDR2 SMNVEV come from the germline V gene (reference sequence). The CDR3 covers 15 residues. Trimming pared 0 bases from V and 3 bases from J, leaving 11 bases between. This CDR3 reads CASSLSKGVYYGYTF. CDR3 in DNA: TGTGCCAGCAGTTTATCGAAGGGCGTTTACTATGGCTACACCTTC.

This chain links TRBV7-6 with TRBJ1-2; TRBD1 is a possible D gene (6 bases). Trimming removed 8 bases from V and 6 bases from J, with 16 bases in between. Germline V gene sequence: CDR1 SGHVS, CDR2 FNYEAQ. The CDR3 length is 13 residues. The chain's CDR3 is CASGSPGADGYTF. The CDR3 nucleotides are TGTGCCAGCGGTTCACCAGGGGCTGATGGCTACACCTTC.

J is TRBJ1-1 and V is TRBV27; D gene ambiguous. Germline V gene lookup returns CDR1 MNHEY and CDR2 SMNVEV (reference sequence). The V and J ends lost 2 bases and 4 bases respectively, with 14 bases between them. The CDR3 runs 15 residues. CDR3 DNA sequence: TGTGCCAGCAGTTTAATGGCCGGGGTGGCCACTGAAGCTTTCTTT. This sequence encodes CASSLMAGVATEAFF.

The gene calls are TRBV27 and TRBJ2-1, with D perhaps assigned TRBD1 or TRBD2 (5 bases each). V lost 5 bases, J lost 4 bases, and 12 bases lay in between. This CDR3 has 14 amino acids. Germline-derived CDR1 and CDR2 are MNHEY and SMNVEV (reference sequence). CDR3 sequence: CASSLWDGYNEQFF. In DNA, the CDR3 is TGTGCCAGCAGTCTGTGGGACGGATACAATGAGCAGTTCTTC.

V is TRBV6-4 and J is TRBJ1-2, with D uncertain. With 0 bases removed from V and 9 bases from J, the gap between germline ends came to 11 bases. The germline V gene encodes CDR1 MRHNA and CDR2 SNTAGT. The CDR3 contains 13 residues. CDR3 loop: CASSDSPAGSYTF. As DNA, the CDR3 is TGTGCCAGCAGTGACTCCCCAGCGGGGAGCTACACCTTC.

V and J are TRBV11-2 and TRBJ2-1, with 8 bases lining up with TRBD2. Germline loops: CDR1 SGHAT, CDR2 FQNNGV. The CDR3 has 14 amino acids. V gave up 1 base and J gave up 9 bases; unmatched junction bases: 5. The CDR3 DNA is TGTGCCAGCAGCTTAGCGCGGGAGGTTCTTGAGCAGTTCTTC. It encodes CASSLAREVLEQFF.

The rearrangement joins TRBV6-5 to TRBJ2-7; D is possibly TRBD2 (6 bases). Trimming took 7 bases from V and 3 from J, leaving 16 bases between them. Germline assignment: CDR1 MNHEY and CDR2 SVGAGI. This CDR3 comprises 14 residues. CDR3 residues: CASKPNRGNYEQYF. The CDR3 nucleotides are TGTGCCAGCAAGCCCAACCGGGGGAACTACGAGCAGTACTTC.

The rearrangement uses TRBV28 and TRBJ1-3; no definite D call. CDR1 and CDR2 from the germline V gene are MDHEN and SYDVKM. The length of the CDR3 is 12 residues. V shed 5 bases and J shed 0 bases, with 2 bases lying between them. CDR3 residues: CASSTSGNTIYF. The CDR3 bases are TGTGCCAGCAGTACCTCTGGAAACACCATATATTTT.

This clone was seen once. The sample contains more than one DNA sequence encoding this CDR3. The gene calls are TRBV11-2 and TRBJ2-7; no reliable D call. The CDR3 covers 11 residues. Germline V gives CDR1 SGHAT, CDR2 FQNNGV. V lost 4 bases and J 2 bases, leaving 3 bases between the germline ends. CDR3 bases: TGTGCCAGCAGCTCGCCCTACGAGCAGTACTTC. Its protein product is CASSSPYEQYF.

V and J are TRBV19 and TRBJ1-2; TRBD1 might be the D (5 bases). The V end was cut by 2 bases, the J end by 4 bases, with 11 bases between. Germline values: CDR1 LNHDA, CDR2 SQIVND (reference sequence). This CDR3 contains 14 residues. The CDR3 region is CASSIRGEIYGYTF. For the CDR3, the DNA is TGTGCCAGTAGTATAAGGGGAGAGATCTATGGCTACACCTTC.

The rearrangement uses TRBV29-1 and TRBJ2-1; D may correspond to TRBD1 or TRBD2 (6 bases each). V was cut by 4 bases and J by 3 bases, with 19 bases left in between. CDR1 is SQVTM, CDR2 ANQGSEA, per germline. The CDR3 covers 16 residues. The CDR3 reads CSVGGAFERNYNEQFF. The CDR3 nucleotides read TGCAGCGTTGGGGGGGCCTTCGAACGGAACTACAATGAGCAGTTCTTC.

The gene calls are TRBV2 and TRBJ1-2; D gene unclear. Germline-derived CDR1 and CDR2 are SNHLY and FYNNEI. CDR3 length equals 14 residues. V was pared by 3 bases and J by 1 base, with 9 bases between. The CDR3: CASSDLRFNYGYTF. In nucleotides, the CDR3 is TGTGCCAGCAGTGACCTCAGATTTAACTATGGCTACACCTTC.